In its sample, the clone carrying this T cell receptor (beta chain) was seen once. What it binds is unknown. This record belongs to a study of blood T cells in healthy people across ages. Overall study: Capturing about one barcoded beta molecule per two T cells was achieved by template switching.

Study findings and constraints: Researchers deemed the diversity estimates from one million T cells underestimates.

Alongside a J-beta primer mix, a sample-barcoded 5' primer served in a second PCR lasting about 7 to 11 cycles. Each cDNA molecule carried a tag from a template-switch adaptor that contained 12 random nucleotides. TCRdb redid the calling of the 5' RACE reads with MiXCR, one entry per CDR3 protein. The table includes approximately 1.5 million distinct CDR3 sequences, roughly 30% detected once. Extraction of total RNA produced a minimum of 5.5 micrograms from each sample. Trimming removed 6 bases from V and 2 bases from J, with 13 bases in between. Germline assignment: CDR1 SNHLY and CDR2 FYNNEI. This CDR3 has 14 residues.

The TCR was taken from a woman aged 30 to 39 in good health. The chain combines TRBV2 with TRBJ2-5; D ambiguous. The specimen sequenced was blood. Here the CDR3 reads CASRDTVGQETQYF. In DNA, the CDR3 is TGTGCCAGCAGGGATACAGTGGGACAAGAGACCCAGTACTTC. The full variable domain, in which reference TRBV2 and TRBJ2-5 provide the parts outside the CDR3, is EPEVTQTPSHQVTQMGQEVILRCVPISNHLYFYWYRQILGQKVEFLVSFYNNEISEKSEIFDDQFSVERPDGSNFTLKIRSTKLEDSAMYFCASRDTVGQETQYFGPGTRLLVL.